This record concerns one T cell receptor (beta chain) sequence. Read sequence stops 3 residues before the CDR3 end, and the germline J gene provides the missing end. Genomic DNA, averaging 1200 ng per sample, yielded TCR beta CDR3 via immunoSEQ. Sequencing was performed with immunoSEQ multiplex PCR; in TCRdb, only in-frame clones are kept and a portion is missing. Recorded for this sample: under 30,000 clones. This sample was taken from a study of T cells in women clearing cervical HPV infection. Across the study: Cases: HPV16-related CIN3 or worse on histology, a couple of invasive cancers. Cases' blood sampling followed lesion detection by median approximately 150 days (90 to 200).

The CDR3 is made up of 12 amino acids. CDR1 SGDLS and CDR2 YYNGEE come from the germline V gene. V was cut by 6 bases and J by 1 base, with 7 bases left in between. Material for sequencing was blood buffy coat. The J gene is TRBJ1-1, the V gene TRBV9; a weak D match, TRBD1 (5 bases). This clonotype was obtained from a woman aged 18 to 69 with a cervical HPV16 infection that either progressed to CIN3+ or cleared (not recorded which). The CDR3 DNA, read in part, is TGTGCCAGCAACAGGCCGAACACTGAA. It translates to CASNRPNTE. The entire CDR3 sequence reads CASNRPNTEAFF.